The subject of this entry is one T cell receptor (beta chain). In the original workflow: Estimation of nucleated cell counts relied on the amplification of reference gene primers. Method: immunoSEQ multiplex PCR; TCRdb's copy keeps in-frame clones and lacks some. The D gene and trimming were derived from the DNA, and the V and J assignments and clone size from that table. The table has about 150,000 clones, 87% seen once. This record comes from a study of blood T cell repertoires in COVID-19. About the study: COVID-19 samples, acute and convalescent, were from the United States, Italy and Spain. PBMCs, B-cell-depleted T cells, or T cells were the source of the cDNA or gDNA that made up the material.

This clonotype was sampled from a woman aged 45 to 65 with acute or convalescent COVID-19. Sequencing was performed on peripheral blood.

Written as DNA, the CDR3 is TGCAGTGCTAGTCGACTAGCGGGAGACCCCACGGAGACCCAGTACTTC. Translation: CSASRLAGDPTETQYF. The chain employs TRBV20-1 and TRBJ2-5; 12 nucleotides match TRBD2. This CDR3 has 16 amino acids. From germline, CDR1 is DFQATT and CDR2 SNEGSKA (reference sequence). Trimming at V came to 3 bases and at J to 5 bases, leaving 10 bases not matched to a gene.